This paragraph covers one TCR beta chain sequence. The CDR3 length is 15 residues. Germline assignment: CDR1 MNHEY and CDR2 SVGAGI. V was pared by 2 bases and J by 4 bases, with 5 bases of the junction left unmatched. This sample is drawn from a study of beta chain features in type 1 diabetes. The sequenced template was cDNA made from the entire isolated RNA. Generated by immunoSEQ multiplex PCR, the TCRdb table keeps only in-frame clones and is missing some. The sample has 120,000 to 150,000 clones; about 9.1% are singletons. Each of the CD4+ naive, central memory, regulatory and stem cell-like memory populations was sorted via CD45RO/CCR7/CD25/CD127/CD95/CD27.

The chain uses TRBV6-5 and TRBJ1-1; 9 nucleotides line up with TRBD1. Sequencing was performed on central memory CD4+ T cells from blood. The clonotype originates from a middle-aged woman in good health. The CDR3 DNA reads TGTGCCAGCAGTTACGGTACAGGGGGCTTCACTGAAGCTTTCTTT. Translated, it gives CASSYGTGGFTEAFF.